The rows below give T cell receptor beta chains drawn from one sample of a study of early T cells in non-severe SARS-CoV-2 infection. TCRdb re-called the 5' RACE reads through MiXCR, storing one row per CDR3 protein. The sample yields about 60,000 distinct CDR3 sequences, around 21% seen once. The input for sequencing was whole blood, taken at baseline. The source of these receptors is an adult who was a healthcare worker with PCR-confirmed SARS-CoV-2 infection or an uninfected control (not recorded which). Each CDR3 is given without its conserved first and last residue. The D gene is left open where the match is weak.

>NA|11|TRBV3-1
ASSPNRAGELF
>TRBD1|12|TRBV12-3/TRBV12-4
ASSPRTGREKLF
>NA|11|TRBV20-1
SARTDRNTEAF
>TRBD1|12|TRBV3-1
ASSPGTENTEAF
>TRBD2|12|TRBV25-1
ASSEWRGTDTQY
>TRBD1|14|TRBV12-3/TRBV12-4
ASSLRQGLSNQPQH
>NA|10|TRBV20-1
SATDPAGEQF
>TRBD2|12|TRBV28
ASSNPTGGDTQY
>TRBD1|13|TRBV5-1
ASSSLSGTGRGYT
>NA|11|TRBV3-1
ASSQGQGHGYT
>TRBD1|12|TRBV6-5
ASSPRGGNIEAF
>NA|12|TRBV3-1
ASSQSGRGTEAF
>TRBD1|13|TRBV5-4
ASSPDRAGNTEAF
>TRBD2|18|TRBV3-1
ASSQGLAGGPGAFTDTQY
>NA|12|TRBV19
ASSINLPWVEQF
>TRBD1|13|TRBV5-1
ASSLLTGSLPGAF
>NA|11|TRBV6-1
ASSENRADTQY
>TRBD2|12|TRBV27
ASSSRSGKDEQF
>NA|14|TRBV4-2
ASSQGRDTTNEKLF
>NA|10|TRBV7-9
ASGDRRTEAF
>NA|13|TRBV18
ASSPLEQMGDTQY
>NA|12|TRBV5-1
ASSLSLRADEQF
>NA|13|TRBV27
ASSLYREGNTEAF
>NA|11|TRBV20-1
SARETGWEGYT
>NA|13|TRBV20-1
SASLDTANTGELF
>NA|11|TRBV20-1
SALRQGNREQY
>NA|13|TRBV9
ASSVAGVPNQPQH
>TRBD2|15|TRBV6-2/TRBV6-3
ASRLTRLAGATDTQY
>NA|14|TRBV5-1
ASSLAPGKDLNGYT
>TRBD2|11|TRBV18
ASSGREESEQF
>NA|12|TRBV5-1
ASSLDYHGETQY
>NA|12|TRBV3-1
ASGGSGAQETQY
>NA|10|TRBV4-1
ASSKAHEEQF
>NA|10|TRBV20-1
SASTANYGYT
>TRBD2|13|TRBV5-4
ASSRGLQSTDTQY
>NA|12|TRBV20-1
SGCPGPLRETQY
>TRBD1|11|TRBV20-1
SASPTGRTEAF
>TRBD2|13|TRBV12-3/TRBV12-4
ASSDGGGSYNEQF
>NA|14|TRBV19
ASSILVGLPGYEQY
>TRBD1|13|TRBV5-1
ASSSGQSSYNEQF
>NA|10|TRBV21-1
ASSKRGYIQY
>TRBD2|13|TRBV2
ALRGERGNTDTQY
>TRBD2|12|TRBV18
ASSSPSGGDEQF
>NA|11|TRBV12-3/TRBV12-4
ASSPPAQETQY
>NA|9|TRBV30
AWSVYNEQF
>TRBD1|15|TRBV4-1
ASSQPGQGFSNEKLF
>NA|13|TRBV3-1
ASSQDGPGASPLH
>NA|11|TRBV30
AWSVRGNEKLF
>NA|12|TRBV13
ASTLQGGIYGYT
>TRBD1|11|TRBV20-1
SATGTGWAEQF
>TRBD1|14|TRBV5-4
ASRTGGVSHYNEQF
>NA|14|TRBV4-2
ASSQDPAGFTDTQY
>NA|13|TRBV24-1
ATSVQGIRDTEAF
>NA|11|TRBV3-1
ASSLWMNTEAF
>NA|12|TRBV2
ASGPRLNTGELF
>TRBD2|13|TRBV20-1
SARDAAGGIYEQY
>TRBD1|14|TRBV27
ASSFDRAGDNSPLH